Sequencing of this T cell receptor beta chain was carried out in a study of a mutant IDH1 vaccine in newly diagnosed glioma. The overall study: The sex distribution of treated patients was roughly 62% male and 37.5% female, with a mean age of roughly 40 years. The therapy given earlier, which was standard therapy, consisted of radiotherapy, temozolomide, or both, and most of the patients received both.

Time point defined: week 35, safety follow-up. A single vaccine dose contained 300 ug of mutant IDH1 20-mer peptide, and topical imiquimod was used with it. In regard to this clone: What it recognizes is unknown.

This CDR3 region has 14 residues. Germline trimming cut 3 bases from V and 8 bases from J; bases unmatched to any gene: 6. Germline values: CDR1 LGHNA, CDR2 YSLEER. The data were produced by immunoSEQ multiplex PCR, yet TCRdb's version contains in-frame clones alone and is incomplete. Of 73,000 or so clones listed, roughly 80% were seen once; the top ten hold approximately 12%. Here the sequenced sample was PBMCs, taken from a glioma patient whose treatment included an IDH1 peptide vaccine. The V gene is TRBV4-3, the J gene TRBJ2-1, with 8 bases identical to TRBD1. The sequence came from a man between 18 and 35 years old with glioma. CDR3 nucleotide sequence: TGCGCCAGCAGCCACGCCGGGACAGGCGATGAGCAGTTCTTC. It yields the protein CASSHAGTGDEQFF.